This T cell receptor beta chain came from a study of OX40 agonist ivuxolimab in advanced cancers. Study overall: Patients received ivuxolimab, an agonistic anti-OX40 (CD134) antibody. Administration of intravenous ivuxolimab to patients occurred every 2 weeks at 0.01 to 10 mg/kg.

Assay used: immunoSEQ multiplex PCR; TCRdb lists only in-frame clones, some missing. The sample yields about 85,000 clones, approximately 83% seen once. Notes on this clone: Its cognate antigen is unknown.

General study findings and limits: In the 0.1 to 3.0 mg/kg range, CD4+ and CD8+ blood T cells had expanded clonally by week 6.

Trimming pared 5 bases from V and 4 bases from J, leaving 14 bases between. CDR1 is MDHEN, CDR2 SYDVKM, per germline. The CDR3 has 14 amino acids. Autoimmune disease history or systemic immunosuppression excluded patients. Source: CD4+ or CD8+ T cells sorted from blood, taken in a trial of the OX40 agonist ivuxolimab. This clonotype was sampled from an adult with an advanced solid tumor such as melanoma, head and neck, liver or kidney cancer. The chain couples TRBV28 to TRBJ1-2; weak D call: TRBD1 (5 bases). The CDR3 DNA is TGTGCCAGCAGTCCATCGGACACTAGCTATGGCTACACCTTC. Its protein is CASSPSDTSYGYTF.